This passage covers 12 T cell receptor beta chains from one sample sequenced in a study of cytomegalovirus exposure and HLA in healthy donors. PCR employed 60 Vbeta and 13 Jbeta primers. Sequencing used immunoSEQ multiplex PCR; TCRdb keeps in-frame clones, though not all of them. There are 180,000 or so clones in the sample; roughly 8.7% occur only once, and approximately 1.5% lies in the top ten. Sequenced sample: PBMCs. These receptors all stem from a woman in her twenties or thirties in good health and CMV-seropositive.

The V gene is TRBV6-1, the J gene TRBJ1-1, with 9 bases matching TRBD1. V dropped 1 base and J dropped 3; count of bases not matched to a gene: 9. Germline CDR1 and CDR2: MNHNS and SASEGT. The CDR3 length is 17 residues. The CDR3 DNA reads TGTGCCAGCAGTGAAGGTAGGACAGGGGAGGGGTACACTGAAGCTTTCTTT. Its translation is CASSEGRTGEGYTEAFF.

The CDR3 sequence: CASASDSNQPQHF. The CDR3 DNA reads TGCGCCAGCGCCTCAGATAGCAATCAGCCCCAGCATTTT. The J gene is TRBJ1-5, the V gene TRBV5-1; D gene unclear. V lost 7 bases, J lost 0 bases, and 8 bases lay in between. The CDR3 is 13 residues long. Germline CDR1 reads SGHRS; CDR2 reads YFSETQ.

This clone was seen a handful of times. Here the CDR3 reads CASTPRRGGYNEQFF. CDR3 sequence (DNA): TGTGCCAGCACCCCTAGGAGGGGGGGGTACAATGAGCAGTTCTTC. V is TRBV25-1 and J is TRBJ2-1; D is perhaps TRBD2 (7 bases). Germline lookup yields CDR1 MGHDK and CDR2 SYGVNS. The V gene lost 7 bases and the J gene lost 4 bases, with 17 bases spanning the gap. There are 15 residues in the CDR3.

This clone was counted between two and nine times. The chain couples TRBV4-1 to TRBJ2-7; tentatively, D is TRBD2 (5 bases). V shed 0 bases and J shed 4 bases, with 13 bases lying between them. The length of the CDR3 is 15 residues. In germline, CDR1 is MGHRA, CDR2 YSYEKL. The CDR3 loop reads CASSQDQIGVYEQYF. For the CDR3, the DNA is TGCGCCAGCAGCCAAGACCAAATCGGGGTGTACGAGCAGTACTTC.

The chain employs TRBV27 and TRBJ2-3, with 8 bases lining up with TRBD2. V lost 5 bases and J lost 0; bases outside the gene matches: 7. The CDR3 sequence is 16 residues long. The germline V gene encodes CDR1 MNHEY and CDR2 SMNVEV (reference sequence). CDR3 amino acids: CASSRPGGLSTDTQYF. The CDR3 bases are TGTGCCAGCAGTCGCCCGGGGGGGCTGAGCACAGATACGCAGTATTTT.

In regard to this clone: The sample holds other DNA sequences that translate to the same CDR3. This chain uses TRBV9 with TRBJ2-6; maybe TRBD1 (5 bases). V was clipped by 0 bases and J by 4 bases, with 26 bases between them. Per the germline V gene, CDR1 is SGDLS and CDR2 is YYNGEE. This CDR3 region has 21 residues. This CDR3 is CASSVELPSAGFLGGANVLTF. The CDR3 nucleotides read TGTGCCAGCAGCGTAGAGCTCCCCTCGGCAGGGTTTTTGGGAGGGGCCAACGTCCTGACTTTC.

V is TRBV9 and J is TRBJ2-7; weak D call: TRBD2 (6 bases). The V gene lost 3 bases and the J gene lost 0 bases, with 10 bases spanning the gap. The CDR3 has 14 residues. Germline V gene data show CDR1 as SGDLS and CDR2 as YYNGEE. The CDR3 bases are TGTGCCAGCAGCGCGGGGGTTCTCTCCTACGAGCAGTACTTC. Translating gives CASSAGVLSYEQYF.

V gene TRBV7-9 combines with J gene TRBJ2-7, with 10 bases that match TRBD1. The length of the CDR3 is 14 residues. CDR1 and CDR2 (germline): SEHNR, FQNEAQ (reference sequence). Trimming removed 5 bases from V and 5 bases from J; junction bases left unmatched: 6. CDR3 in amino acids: CASSTTDRGNEQYF. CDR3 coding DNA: TGTGCCAGCAGCACAACGGACAGGGGGAACGAGCAGTACTTC.

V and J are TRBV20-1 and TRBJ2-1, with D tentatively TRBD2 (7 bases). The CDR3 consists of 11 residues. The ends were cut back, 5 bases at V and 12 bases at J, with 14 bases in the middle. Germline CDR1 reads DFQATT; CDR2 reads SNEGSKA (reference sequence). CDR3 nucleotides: TGCAGTGCTGGGTACAGGGAGGGGCAGTTCTTC. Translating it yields CSAGYREGQFF.

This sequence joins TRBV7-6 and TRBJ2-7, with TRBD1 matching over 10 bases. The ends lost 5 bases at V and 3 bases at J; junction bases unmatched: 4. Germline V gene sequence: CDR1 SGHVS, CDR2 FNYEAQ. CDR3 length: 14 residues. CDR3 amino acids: CASSPRTGGYEQYF. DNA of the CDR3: TGTGCCAGCAGCCCACGGACAGGGGGCTACGAGCAGTACTTC.

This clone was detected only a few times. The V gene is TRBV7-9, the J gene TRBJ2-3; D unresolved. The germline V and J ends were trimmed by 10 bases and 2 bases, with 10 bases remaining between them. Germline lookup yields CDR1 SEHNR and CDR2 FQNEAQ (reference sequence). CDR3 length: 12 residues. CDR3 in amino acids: CATMGPTDTQYF. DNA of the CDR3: TGTGCCACCATGGGCCCCACAGATACGCAGTATTTT.

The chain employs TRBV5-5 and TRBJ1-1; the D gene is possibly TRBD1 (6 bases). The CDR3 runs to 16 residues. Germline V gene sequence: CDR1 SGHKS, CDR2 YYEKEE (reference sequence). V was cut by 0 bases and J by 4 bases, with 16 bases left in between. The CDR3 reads CASSLAAGGDGTEAFF. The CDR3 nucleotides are TGTGCCAGCAGCTTGGCCGCTGGGGGCGATGGCACTGAAGCTTTCTTT.